A few counts support the clone carrying this T cell receptor beta chain. The target antigen is unknown. Study outcomes and limitations: Tumor memory CD4+ T cell TCR gene usage was found to cluster with blood and lymph node memory CD4+ cells and with lymph node naive CD4+ cells. Tumor-infiltrating Treg TCR alpha and beta sequences overlapped most with tumor naive CD4+ T cells, then blood naive. Whole repertoires were not studied in the larger cohort, only one V-J beta rearrangement.

Constant-region reverse primers amplified full-length variable regions, followed by semi-nested Nested Universal Primer A PCR. Each CDR3 protein is one row after TCRdb ran MiXCR on the 5' RACE reads. The data contain about 55,000 distinct CDR3 sequences, about 15% of them singletons. V was pared by 3 bases and J by 1 base, with 13 bases between. The CDR3 spans 15 residues. CDR1 SGHRS and CDR2 YFSETQ come from the germline V gene. This TCR was recovered from a female donor with breast cancer. The V gene is TRBV5-1, the J gene TRBJ1-1; D may be TRBD1 (6 bases). What was sequenced was naive CD4+ T cells sorted from blood. Subset denoted: naive CD4+ T cells, CD4+CD45RA+CD25-. The CDR3 nucleotides read TGCGCCAGCAGCTCATGGACAGCTCGGAACACTGAAGCTTTCTTT. This gives the protein CASSSWTARNTEAFF.